The T cell receptor beta chain described here comes from a study of blood T cell repertoires in COVID-19. On the study more broadly: Material from acute and convalescent COVID-19 was sourced from the United States, Italy and Spain.

Germline values: CDR1 MNHNS, CDR2 SASEGT. The CDR3 contains 13 residues when both ends are counted. This clone has a single count. Because the CDR3's place on the DNA is in doubt, the DNA is left out and the CDR3 is given as listed by TCRdb. TCRdb's table, derived via immunoSEQ multiplex PCR, lists solely in-frame clones and lacks some. The top ten clones hold 20% to 25% of a sample with approximately 15,000 clones, around 70% of them seen once. The material sequenced was peripheral blood. The clonotype was recovered from a boy aged 2-9 years with active or convalescent COVID-19. This chain links TRBV6-1 with TRBJ2-7; the table calls TRBD1, which could not be checked here. CDR3 in amino acids: CASSETFGQGANF.